This TCR beta chain was obtained from a study of OX40 agonist ivuxolimab in advanced cancers. Trimming took off 4 bases at V and 1 base at J, with 18 bases between the two ends. CDR1 is SGHKS and CDR2 is YYEKEE in the germline V gene (reference sequence). CDR3 length: 18 residues. Study findings and constraints: Low clonal expansion, among the lowest seen, marked partial responders at 0.1-3.0 mg/kg. Averaging showed that CD8+ T cells had more expanded clones than CD4+ did.

This table comes from immunoSEQ multiplex PCR, and its TCRdb copy is limited to in-frame clones, with some not included. The table has 50,000 to 65,000 clones, over 75% seen once. Comments on this clone: Its antigen is undetermined.

The sample was CD4+ or CD8+ T cells sorted from blood, taken in a trial of the OX40 agonist ivuxolimab. The receptor's source is an adult with an advanced solid tumor such as melanoma, head and neck, liver or kidney cancer. V gene TRBV5-5 combines with J gene TRBJ2-6; tentative D call: TRBD1 (6 bases). This CDR3 reads CASSEVAGAASGANVLTF. The CDR3 bases are TGTGCCAGCAGCGAGGTGGCAGGGGCGGCTTCTGGGGCCAACGTCCTGACTTTC.